These T cell receptor beta chains were read from a single sample in a study of liver allograft versus peripheral blood T cells. MiXCR, run by TCRdb on the reads, gives a single entry per CDR3 protein. Of approximately 6,400 distinct CDR3 sequences listed, 16% are singletons. The receptors here all came from a human patient who had a liver transplant. The graft donor may have contributed some T cells. The CDR3 runs from the conserved cysteine through the conserved F or W. Fields, in order: V gene, D gene, clone size, J gene, CDR3 protein, CDR3 DNA. The D gene is left open where the match is weak. Clone size is stated in some rows and not others, as once, few, many or a class when expanded.

v_gene: TRBV20-1
d_gene: NA
abundance: few
j_gene: TRBJ2-7
CDR3aa: CSARELEREQYF
CDR3nt: TGCAGTGCTAGAGAGCTAGAGCGTGAGCAGTACTTC

v_gene: TRBV27
d_gene: NA
abundance: few
j_gene: TRBJ2-7
CDR3aa: CASKTGFGDEQYF
CDR3nt: TGTGCCAGCAAGACCGGCTTCGGGGACGAGCAGTACTTC

v_gene: TRBV24-1
d_gene: NA
abundance: NA
j_gene: TRBJ2-7
CDR3aa: CATSQVGGQQYF
CDR3nt: TGTGCCACCAGTCAGGTGGGGGGCCAGCAGTACTTC

v_gene: TRBV3-1
d_gene: TRBD1
abundance: NA
j_gene: TRBJ2-2
CDR3aa: CASSQNRGPGELFF
CDR3nt: TGTGCCAGCAGCCAAAACAGGGGGCCGGGGGAGCTGTTTTTT

v_gene: TRBV7-3
d_gene: NA
abundance: NA
j_gene: TRBJ2-1
CDR3aa: CASSPTDSGWSEQFF
CDR3nt: TGTGCCAGCAGCCCCACAGACTCCGGTTGGTCTGAGCAGTTCTTC

v_gene: TRBV30
d_gene: NA
abundance: NA
j_gene: TRBJ2-1
CDR3aa: CAWGLYEQFF
CDR3nt: TGTGCCTGGGGGTTATATGAGCAGTTCTTC

v_gene: TRBV11-2
d_gene: TRBD2
abundance: NA
j_gene: TRBJ2-3
CDR3aa: CASSPSGETTDTQYF
CDR3nt: TGTGCCAGCAGCCCGAGCGGGGAGACCACAGATACGCAGTATTTT

v_gene: TRBV15
d_gene: NA
abundance: NA
j_gene: TRBJ2-2
CDR3aa: CATSRDLTVSGELFF
CDR3nt: TGTGCCACCAGCAGAGATCTGACAGTATCCGGGGAGCTGTTTTTT

v_gene: TRBV19
d_gene: NA
abundance: few
j_gene: TRBJ1-5
CDR3aa: CASSIDPGASWNNQPQHF
CDR3nt: TGTGCCAGTAGTATAGATCCTGGCGCCTCCTGGAACAATCAGCCCCAGCATTTT

v_gene: TRBV20-1
d_gene: NA
abundance: NA
j_gene: TRBJ2-7
CDR3aa: CSASDGNNSYEQYF
CDR3nt: TGCAGTGCCTCGGACGGAAACAACTCCTACGAGCAGTACTTC

v_gene: TRBV27
d_gene: NA
abundance: many
j_gene: TRBJ1-1
CDR3aa: CASSPRDEQGNTEAFF
CDR3nt: TGTGCCAGCAGTCCCAGAGACGAACAGGGGAACACTGAAGCTTTCTTT

v_gene: TRBV27
d_gene: NA
abundance: many
j_gene: TRBJ1-2
CDR3aa: CASSFSGDNNYGYTF
CDR3nt: TGTGCCAGCAGTTTTTCCGGCGACAATAACTATGGCTACACCTTC

v_gene: TRBV6-6
d_gene: TRBD1
abundance: many
j_gene: TRBJ1-3
CDR3aa: CASSYPGQGTGNTIYF
CDR3nt: TGTGCCAGCAGTTATCCGGGACAGGGGACCGGAAACACCATATATTTT

v_gene: TRBV15
d_gene: NA
abundance: NA
j_gene: TRBJ2-3
CDR3aa: CATSEQSADTQYF
CDR3nt: TGTGCCACCAGCGAGCAGTCCGCAGATACGCAGTATTTT

v_gene: TRBV18
d_gene: NA
abundance: medium-sized
j_gene: TRBJ2-1
CDR3aa: CASSPSDEQFF
CDR3nt: TGTGCCAGCTCACCTTCTGATGAGCAGTTCTTC

v_gene: TRBV5-4
d_gene: TRBD2
abundance: NA
j_gene: TRBJ2-7
CDR3aa: CASSPGAAQREWSYEQYF
CDR3nt: TGTGCCAGCAGCCCCGGCGCAGCCCAGCGGGAGTGGTCCTACGAGCAGTACTTC

v_gene: TRBV24-1
d_gene: TRBD1
abundance: many
j_gene: TRBJ2-2
CDR3aa: CATSGEQGAAGELFF
CDR3nt: TGTGCCACCAGTGGTGAACAGGGGGCGGCCGGGGAGCTGTTTTTT

v_gene: TRBV6-5
d_gene: TRBD1
abundance: medium-sized
j_gene: TRBJ1-2
CDR3aa: CASSSGQGAASFYGYTF
CDR3nt: TGTGCCAGCAGTTCGGGACAGGGGGCCGCATCCTTCTATGGCTACACCTTC

v_gene: TRBV9
d_gene: NA
abundance: few
j_gene: TRBJ2-5
CDR3aa: CASSVARAGTQYF
CDR3nt: TGTGCCAGCAGCGTAGCCAGGGCTGGGACCCAGTACTTC

v_gene: TRBV12-3/TRBV12-4
d_gene: NA
abundance: many
j_gene: TRBJ1-4
CDR3aa: CAIRGSWDEKLFF
CDR3nt: TGTGCCATTCGAGGGAGTTGGGATGAAAAACTGTTTTTT

v_gene: TRBV11-2
d_gene: NA
abundance: NA
j_gene: TRBJ1-1
CDR3aa: CASSFVAAEAFF
CDR3nt: TGTGCCAGCAGCTTCGTCGCTGCTGAAGCTTTCTTT

v_gene: TRBV6-5
d_gene: NA
abundance: many
j_gene: TRBJ2-6
CDR3aa: CASRKDWVPNLSGANVLTF
CDR3nt: TGTGCCAGCAGAAAAGATTGGGTCCCCAACCTCTCTGGGGCCAACGTCCTGACTTTC